The rows below give T cell receptor beta chains drawn from one sample of a study of cytomegalovirus exposure and HLA in healthy donors. Clones were read by immunoSEQ multiplex PCR, and TCRdb kept only the in-frame ones, dropping some. The sample contains 130,000 or so clones, over 60% of which appear only once. What was sequenced was PBMCs. The receptors come from a man aged 18 to 30 in good health and CMV-seronegative. The CDR3 runs from the conserved cysteine through the conserved F or W. Each record gives: clone size, D gene, J gene, V gene, CDR3 protein, CDR3 DNA. The D gene is left open where the match is weak. Where a row states a size, it is once, few, many or the class of an expanded clone; other rows omit it.

size: -; D: -; J: TRBJ1-6; V: TRBV6-1; CDR3: CASSERSTGLDSPLHF; DNA: TGTGCCAGCAGTGAAAGGTCGACAGGTCTGGATTCACCCCTCCACTTT
size: few; D: TRBD1; J: TRBJ1-5; V: TRBV2; CDR3: CASSRTGAVQPQHF; DNA: TGTGCCAGCAGCCGCACAGGGGCCGTTCAGCCCCAGCATTTT
size: -; D: TRBD2; J: TRBJ2-1; V: TRBV10-3; CDR3: CAAGERLAGGNEQFF; DNA: TGTGCCGCCGGGGAGCGACTAGCGGGGGGAAATGAGCAGTTCTTC
size: -; D: -; J: TRBJ1-5; V: TRBV6-1; CDR3: CASSTQGNQPQHF; DNA: TGTGCCAGCAGTACGCAGGGGAATCAGCCCCAGCATTTT
size: -; D: -; J: TRBJ1-1; V: TRBV5-1; CDR3: CASSLTGLNTEAFF; DNA: TGCGCCAGCAGCTTGACAGGGCTGAACACTGAAGCTTTCTTT
size: -; D: TRBD2; J: TRBJ2-7; V: TRBV27; CDR3: CASSPTPTFSGGAYEQYF; DNA: TGTGCCAGCAGCCCAACTCCCACCTTTAGCGGGGGGGCCTACGAGCAGTACTTC
size: -; D: -; J: TRBJ1-1; V: TRBV27; CDR3: CASSLSFDSEAFF; DNA: TGTGCCAGCAGTTTATCATTCGACTCTGAAGCTTTCTTT
size: few; D: -; J: TRBJ2-2; V: TRBV6-5; CDR3: CASMSRNTGELFF; DNA: TGTGCCAGCATGTCTAGGAACACCGGGGAGCTGTTTTTT
size: -; D: TRBD2; J: TRBJ2-3; V: TRBV27; CDR3: CASSSTILAGGQDTQYF; DNA: TGTGCCAGCAGTTCCACGATCCTAGCGGGGGGGCAGGATACGCAGTATTTT
size: -; D: TRBD2; J: TRBJ2-1; V: TRBV10-3; CDR3: CASWGGSGSSNEQFF; DNA: TGTGCCTCCTGGGGGGGTAGCGGGAGTTCTAATGAGCAGTTCTTC
size: -; D: -; J: TRBJ2-3; V: TRBV27; CDR3: CASTPLRGPAPDTQYF; DNA: TGTGCCAGCACTCCTTTGCGGGGGCCGGCCCCAGATACGCAGTATTTT
size: -; D: -; J: TRBJ1-1; V: TRBV29-1; CDR3: CSVEDWSGMNTEAFF; DNA: TGCAGCGTTGAAGATTGGTCCGGGATGAACACTGAAGCTTTCTTT
size: -; D: -; J: TRBJ2-6; V: TRBV27; CDR3: CASSFLSGANVLTF; DNA: TGTGCCAGCAGTTTCCTCTCTGGGGCCAACGTCCTGACTTTC
size: -; D: -; J: TRBJ2-3; V: TRBV5-1; CDR3: CASTSDGGRTDTQYF; DNA: TGCGCCAGCACCTCGGACGGAGGGCGGACAGATACGCAGTATTTT
size: once; D: TRBD1; J: TRBJ2-7; V: TRBV10-1; CDR3: CASSPGQGYNEQYF; DNA: TGCGCCAGCAGCCCCGGACAGGGCTATAACGAGCAGTACTTC
size: -; D: -; J: TRBJ2-5; V: TRBV28; CDR3: CASSSFRTGYQETQYF; DNA: TGTGCCAGCAGCTCGTTTCGTACGGGGTACCAAGAGACCCAGTACTTC
size: -; D: -; J: TRBJ1-2; V: TRBV6-1; CDR3: CASSESMGGANGYTF; DNA: TGTGCCAGCAGTGAATCAATGGGAGGCGCGAATGGCTACACCTTC
size: -; D: TRBD1; J: TRBJ2-5; V: TRBV5-1; CDR3: CASSSGQHQETQYF; DNA: TGCGCCAGCAGCTCGGGACAGCATCAAGAGACCCAGTACTTC
size: -; D: -; J: TRBJ2-2; V: TRBV9; CDR3: CASSVVGAGGSTGELFF; DNA: TGTGCCAGCAGCGTAGTAGGAGCGGGTGGTAGCACCGGGGAGCTGTTTTTT
size: -; D: -; J: TRBJ2-3; V: TRBV9; CDR3: CASSVGRAYTDTQYF; DNA: TGTGCCAGCAGCGTAGGGCGGGCCTACACAGATACGCAGTATTTT
size: -; D: -; J: TRBJ1-2; V: TRBV15; CDR3: CATSGAIYGYTF; DNA: TGTGCCACCAGCGGAGCTATCTATGGCTACACCTTC
size: -; D: TRBD1; J: TRBJ1-5; V: TRBV28; CDR3: CASSGGQVYSNQPQHF; DNA: TGTGCCAGCAGTGGGGGACAGGTATATAGCAATCAGCCCCAGCATTTT
size: -; D: -; J: TRBJ1-2; V: TRBV27; CDR3: CASSPSRGLSGYTF; DNA: TGTGCCAGCAGTCCCTCCCGGGGGTTAAGCGGCTACACCTTC
size: -; D: -; J: TRBJ1-1; V: TRBV5-1; CDR3: CASNSGRLHTEAFF; DNA: TGCGCCAGCAACTCAGGGAGGTTGCACACTGAAGCTTTCTTT
size: -; D: TRBD1; J: TRBJ1-1; V: TRBV30; CDR3: CARDRVQNTEAFF; DNA: TGTGCCCGGGACAGGGTCCAAAACACTGAAGCTTTCTTT
size: -; D: -; J: TRBJ1-1; V: TRBV4-1; CDR3: CASSSGGNTEAFF; DNA: TGCGCCAGCAGCAGCGGGGGGAACACTGAAGCTTTCTTT
size: -; D: TRBD1; J: TRBJ2-5; V: TRBV19; CDR3: CASSPPGQGYEETQYF; DNA: TGTGCCAGTAGTCCCCCGGGACAGGGGTATGAAGAGACCCAGTACTTC
size: -; D: TRBD2; J: TRBJ2-2; V: TRBV19; CDR3: CASSKTSGGNTGELFF; DNA: TGTGCCAGTAGTAAAACTAGCGGGGGGAACACCGGGGAGCTGTTTTTT
size: once; D: -; J: TRBJ1-5; V: TRBV30; CDR3: CAWSGGHNSNQPQHF; DNA: TGTGCCTGGAGTGGGGGACACAATAGCAATCAGCCCCAGCATTTT
size: -; D: TRBD1; J: TRBJ2-5; V: TRBV19; CDR3: CASRDRGLETQYF; DNA: TGTGCCAGCCGGGACAGGGGGTTAGAGACCCAGTACTTC
size: once; D: TRBD1; J: TRBJ2-1; V: TRBV28; CDR3: CASMTGGSSYNEQFF; DNA: TGTGCCAGCATGACAGGGGGGAGTTCCTACAATGAGCAGTTCTTC
size: -; D: -; J: TRBJ1-5; V: TRBV30; CDR3: CAWSSGGPQHF; DNA: TGTGCCTGGAGTTCCGGTGGGCCCCAGCATTTT
size: -; D: -; J: TRBJ2-7; V: TRBV5-1; CDR3: CASSLSPYEQYF; DNA: TGCGCCAGCAGCTTGTCTCCCTACGAGCAGTACTTC
size: once; D: -; J: TRBJ1-2; V: TRBV6-1; CDR3: CASRGEERFYGYTF; DNA: TGTGCCAGCCGAGGAGAGGAGAGGTTCTATGGCTACACCTTC
size: -; D: TRBD1; J: TRBJ1-2; V: TRBV2; CDR3: CASRPGQEGSRRGYTF; DNA: TGTGCCAGCAGGCCGGGACAGGAGGGTAGCAGGCGCGGCTACACCTTC
size: -; D: TRBD1; J: TRBJ2-1; V: TRBV7-6; CDR3: CASSLAGQGTGEQFF; DNA: TGTGCCAGCAGCTTAGCGGGACAGGGGACGGGGGAGCAGTTCTTC
size: -; D: TRBD1; J: TRBJ1-3; V: TRBV30; CDR3: CAWGGTGAFASGNTIYF; DNA: TGTGCCTGGGGCGGGACAGGGGCTTTTGCGTCTGGAAACACCATATATTTT
size: -; D: TRBD1; J: TRBJ2-3; V: TRBV7-6; CDR3: CASSLPLAWDRLPTDTQYF; DNA: TGTGCCAGCAGCTTACCGTTAGCTTGGGACAGGTTACCCACAGATACGCAGTATTTT
size: -; D: -; J: TRBJ1-2; V: TRBV19; CDR3: CASTKSAGHYGYTF; DNA: TGTGCCAGTACCAAAAGTGCGGGTCACTATGGCTACACCTTC
size: few; D: -; J: TRBJ2-1; V: TRBV4-2; CDR3: CASSPGYNEQFF; DNA: TGTGCCAGCAGCCCCGGTTACAATGAGCAGTTCTTC
size: -; D: -; J: TRBJ2-3; V: TRBV19; CDR3: CASSVGTAGADTQYF; DNA: TGTGCCAGTAGTGTCGGGACAGCGGGGGCAGATACGCAGTATTTT
size: -; D: -; J: TRBJ1-2; V: TRBV27; CDR3: CASSLLPGRGRDGYTF; DNA: TGTGCCAGCAGTCTCCTCCCCGGCCGTGGCCGGGATGGCTACACCTTC
size: -; D: TRBD1; J: TRBJ2-2; V: TRBV9; CDR3: CASSVETRPGGASGELFF; DNA: TGTGCCAGCAGCGTAGAGACCCGCCCAGGGGGCGCTTCCGGGGAGCTGTTTTTT
size: -; D: -; J: TRBJ2-2; V: TRBV9; CDR3: CASSVDLLGAGELFF; DNA: TGTGCCAGCAGCGTAGATCTCCTGGGCGCCGGGGAGCTGTTTTTT
size: -; D: -; J: TRBJ1-5; V: TRBV5-1; CDR3: CASTLAGDKDQPQHF; DNA: TGCGCCAGCACCCTGGCAGGGGACAAAGATCAGCCCCAGCATTTT
size: -; D: -; J: TRBJ1-5; V: TRBV30; CDR3: CAWSVWGGSNQPQHF; DNA: TGTGCCTGGAGTGTATGGGGGGGAAGCAATCAGCCCCAGCATTTT
size: -; D: TRBD2; J: TRBJ2-3; V: TRBV9; CDR3: CASSESGRAGDTQYF; DNA: TGTGCCAGCAGCGAAAGCGGGAGGGCCGGAGATACGCAGTATTTT
size: once; D: TRBD1; J: TRBJ2-7; V: TRBV2; CDR3: CASNRGTYEQYF; DNA: TGTGCCAGCAACAGGGGGACTTACGAGCAGTACTTC
size: -; D: TRBD1; J: TRBJ1-5; V: TRBV7-2; CDR3: CASSRAHSGTGYQPQHF; DNA: TGTGCCAGCAGCCGAGCCCATTCCGGGACAGGCTATCAGCCCCAGCATTTT
size: -; D: -; J: TRBJ2-1; V: TRBV27; CDR3: CASSFSESAYNEQFF; DNA: TGTGCCAGCAGTTTTAGCGAATCCGCCTACAATGAGCAGTTCTTC
size: -; D: TRBD2; J: TRBJ2-1; V: TRBV11-3; CDR3: CASSLGVAGVNEQFF; DNA: TGTGCCAGCAGCTTAGGAGTAGCGGGAGTTAATGAGCAGTTCTTC